This is a list of T cell receptor beta chains from one sample in a study of beta chain features in type 1 diabetes. Profiled with immunoSEQ multiplex PCR; TCRdb holds only in-frame clones, not every one. The sample records 300,000 to 350,000 clones, 11% to 15% being singletons. The sequencing sample was made of central memory CD4+ T cells from blood. All receptors derive from a man aged 30 to 45 in good health. The CDR3 runs from the conserved cysteine through the conserved F or W. A D gene is named only where the DNA matches it firmly. Some rows mark clone size as missing; the rest say once, few, many or name a class of expanded clone.

J: TRBJ1-1; D: TRBD1; V: TRBV5-4; length: 16; size: few; CDR3: CASSPRPTGGYTEAFF; DNA: TGTGCCAGCAGCCCACGACCCACAGGGGGCTACACTGAAGCTTTCTTT
J: TRBJ1-5; D: NA; V: TRBV11-3; length: 13; size: NA; CDR3: CASSLDPDQPQHF; DNA: TGTGCCAGCAGCTTAGATCCAGATCAGCCCCAGCATTTT
J: TRBJ2-1; D: NA; V: TRBV7-8; length: 12; size: many; CDR3: CASSYSINEQFF; DNA: TGTGCCAGCTCGTACAGCATCAATGAGCAGTTCTTC
J: TRBJ1-2; D: NA; V: TRBV28; length: 13; size: few; CDR3: CASRPGGPYGYTF; DNA: TGTGCCAGCAGACCCGGGGGCCCCTATGGCTACACCTTC
J: TRBJ2-2; D: NA; V: TRBV9; length: 15; size: NA; CDR3: CASSVMSGNTGELFF; DNA: TGTGCCAGCAGCGTAATGAGCGGGAACACCGGGGAGCTGTTTTTT
J: TRBJ2-3; D: NA; V: TRBV2; length: 15; size: few; CDR3: CASSRLGTGTDTQYF; DNA: TGTGCCAGCAGCCGCCTGGGAACAGGCACAGATACGCAGTATTTT
J: TRBJ1-1; D: NA; V: TRBV4-3; length: 13; size: NA; CDR3: CASSQDQGTEAFF; DNA: TGCGCCAGCAGCCAAGATCAGGGCACTGAAGCTTTCTTT
J: TRBJ2-7; D: NA; V: TRBV2; length: 14; size: few; CDR3: CASSEALGVSEQYF; DNA: TGTGCCAGCAGTGAAGCGCTTGGGGTGTCCGAGCAGTACTTC
J: TRBJ1-6; D: TRBD1; V: TRBV2; length: 13; size: NA; CDR3: CATQGQANSPLHF; DNA: TGTGCCACCCAGGGACAGGCAAATTCACCCCTCCACTTT
J: TRBJ2-3; D: NA; V: TRBV5-4; length: 15; size: NA; CDR3: CASSLALGYTDTQYF; DNA: TGTGCCAGCAGCTTAGCGCTAGGGTACACAGATACGCAGTATTTT
J: TRBJ1-5; D: TRBD1; V: TRBV4-1; length: 17; size: NA; CDR3: CASSQDLTGGSNQPQHF; DNA: TGCGCCAGCAGCCAAGACCTGACAGGGGGCAGCAATCAGCCCCAGCATTTT
J: TRBJ1-3; D: NA; V: TRBV6-5; length: 12; size: few; CDR3: CASRGPGNTIYF; DNA: TGTGCCAGCAGAGGGCCTGGAAACACCATATATTTT
J: TRBJ2-1; D: NA; V: TRBV20-1; length: 10; size: NA; CDR3: CSANYNEQFF; DNA: TGCAGTGCTAACTACAATGAGCAGTTCTTC
J: TRBJ2-3; D: NA; V: TRBV30; length: 13; size: NA; CDR3: CAWSVSTVNTQYF; DNA: TGTGCCTGGAGTGTATCGACAGTGAATACGCAGTATTTT
J: TRBJ1-1; D: NA; V: TRBV15; length: 13; size: NA; CDR3: CAADGRENTEAFF; DNA: TGTGCCGCTGACGGACGGGAGAACACTGAAGCTTTCTTT
J: TRBJ1-1; D: NA; V: TRBV5-1; length: 13; size: NA; CDR3: CASSPTYRTEAFF; DNA: TGCGCCAGCAGCCCGACTTACAGGACTGAAGCTTTCTTT
J: TRBJ2-3; D: TRBD2; V: TRBV28; length: 15; size: few; CDR3: CASSPSGGATDTQYF; DNA: TGTGCCAGCAGCCCTAGCGGGGGGGCCACAGATACGCAGTATTTT
J: TRBJ2-1; D: NA; V: TRBV4-2; length: 21; size: NA; CDR3: CASSQDSVASALPSSYNEQFF; DNA: TGTGCCAGCAGCCAAGATTCGGTGGCTAGCGCCCTACCGAGCTCCTACAATGAGCAGTTCTTC
J: TRBJ2-1; D: TRBD2; V: TRBV12-5; length: 17; size: NA; CDR3: CASGLALGLAGGNEQFF; DNA: TGTGCTAGTGGTTTGGCTTTGGGACTAGCGGGAGGCAATGAGCAGTTCTTC
J: TRBJ2-3; D: TRBD2; V: TRBV5-4; length: 16; size: few; CDR3: CASSPGLAGSTDTQYF; DNA: TGTGCCAGCAGCCCGGGACTAGCGGGAAGCACAGATACGCAGTATTTT
J: TRBJ2-3; D: NA; V: TRBV7-2; length: 13; size: NA; CDR3: CASSPRGGNTQYF; DNA: TGTGCCAGCAGCCCAAGAGGGGGAAATACGCAGTATTTT
J: TRBJ1-2; D: NA; V: TRBV4-2; length: 15; size: few; CDR3: CASSQTSVANYGYTF; DNA: TGTGCCAGCAGCCAAACAAGCGTTGCTAACTATGGCTACACCTTC
J: TRBJ1-4; D: TRBD1; V: TRBV14; length: 13; size: NA; CDR3: CASSALGGEKLFF; DNA: TGTGCCAGCAGCGCGCTAGGGGGCGAAAAACTGTTTTTT